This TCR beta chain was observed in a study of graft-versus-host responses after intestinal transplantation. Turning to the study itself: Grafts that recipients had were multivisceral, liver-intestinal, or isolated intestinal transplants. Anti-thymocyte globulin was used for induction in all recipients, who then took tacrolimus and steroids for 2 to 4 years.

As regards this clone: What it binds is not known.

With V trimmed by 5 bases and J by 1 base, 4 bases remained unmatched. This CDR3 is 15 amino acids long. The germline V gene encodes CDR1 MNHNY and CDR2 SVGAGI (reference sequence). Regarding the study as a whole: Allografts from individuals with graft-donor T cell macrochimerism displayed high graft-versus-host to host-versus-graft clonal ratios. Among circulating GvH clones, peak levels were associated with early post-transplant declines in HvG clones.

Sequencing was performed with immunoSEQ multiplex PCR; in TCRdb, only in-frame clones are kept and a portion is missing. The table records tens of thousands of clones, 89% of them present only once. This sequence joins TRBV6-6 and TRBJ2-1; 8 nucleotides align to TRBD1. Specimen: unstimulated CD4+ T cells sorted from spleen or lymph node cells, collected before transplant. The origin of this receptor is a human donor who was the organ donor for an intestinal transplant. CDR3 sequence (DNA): TGTGCCAGCAGTGTACAGGGGGGATCCTACAATGAGCAGTTCTTC. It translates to CASSVQGGSYNEQFF.